This T cell receptor beta chain is drawn from a study of T cells after somatic rescue of genetic block. Repertoires were generated with immunoSEQ multiplex PCR, while TCRdb's copy carries only in-frame clones and drops some. The table has 95,000 to 120,000 clones, 85% to 95% seen once. The CDR3 is 15 amino acids. Germline V gene sequence: CDR1 LNHDA, CDR2 SQIVND (reference sequence). V lost 7 bases, J lost 2 bases, and 8 bases stayed unmatched. The clonotype comes from a woman younger than 30. This sequence joins TRBV19 and TRBJ1-3, with 7 positions matching TRBD1. Sequencing input: peripheral blood mononuclear cells (PBMCs). The CDR3 DNA is TGTGCCAGTACCGCCCACAGGGGCCCTGGAAACACCATATATTTT. Protein sequence: CASTAHRGPGNTIYF.